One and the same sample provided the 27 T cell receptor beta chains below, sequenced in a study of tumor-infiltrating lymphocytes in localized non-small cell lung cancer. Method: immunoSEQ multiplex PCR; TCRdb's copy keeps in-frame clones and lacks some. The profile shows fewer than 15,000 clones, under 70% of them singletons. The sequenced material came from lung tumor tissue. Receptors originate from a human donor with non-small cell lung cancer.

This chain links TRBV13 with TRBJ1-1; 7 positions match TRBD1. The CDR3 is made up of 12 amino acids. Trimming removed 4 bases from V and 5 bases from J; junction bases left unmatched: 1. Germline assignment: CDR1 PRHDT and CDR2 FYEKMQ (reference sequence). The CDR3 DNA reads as TGTGCCAGCAGCTCAGGGGGAACTGAAGCTTTCTTT. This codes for CASSSGGTEAFF.

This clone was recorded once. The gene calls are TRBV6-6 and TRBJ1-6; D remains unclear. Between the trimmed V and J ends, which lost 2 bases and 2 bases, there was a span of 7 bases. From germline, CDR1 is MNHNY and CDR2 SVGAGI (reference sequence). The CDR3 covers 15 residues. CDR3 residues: CASSYTDTYNSPLHF. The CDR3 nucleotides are TGTGCCAGCAGTTACACCGACACCTATAATTCACCCCTCCACTTT.

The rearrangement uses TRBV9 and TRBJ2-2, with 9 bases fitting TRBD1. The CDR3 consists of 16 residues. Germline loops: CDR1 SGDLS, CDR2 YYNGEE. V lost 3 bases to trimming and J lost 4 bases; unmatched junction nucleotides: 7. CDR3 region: CASSGTGGGSTGELFF. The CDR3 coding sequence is TGTGCCAGCAGCGGTACAGGGGGCGGTAGCACCGGGGAGCTGTTTTTT.

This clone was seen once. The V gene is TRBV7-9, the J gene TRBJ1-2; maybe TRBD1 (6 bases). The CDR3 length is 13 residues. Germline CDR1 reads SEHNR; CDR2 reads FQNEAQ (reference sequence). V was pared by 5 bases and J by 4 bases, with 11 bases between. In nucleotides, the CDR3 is TGTGCCAGCAGCATACAGGGAGGCTATGGCTACACCTTC. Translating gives CASSIQGGYGYTF.

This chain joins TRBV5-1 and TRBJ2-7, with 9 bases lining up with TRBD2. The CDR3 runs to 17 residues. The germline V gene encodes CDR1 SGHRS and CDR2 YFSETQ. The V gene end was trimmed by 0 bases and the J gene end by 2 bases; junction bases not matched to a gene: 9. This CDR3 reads CASSLAATSGDTYEQYF. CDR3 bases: TGCGCCAGCAGCTTGGCCGCGACTAGCGGAGACACCTACGAGCAGTACTTC. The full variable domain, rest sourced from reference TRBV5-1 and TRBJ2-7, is KAGVTQTPRYLIKTRGQQVTLSCSPISGHRSVSWYQQTPGQGLQFLFEYFSETQRNKGNFPGRFSGRQFSNSRSEMNVSTLELGDSALYLCASSLAATSGDTYEQYFGPGTRLTVT.

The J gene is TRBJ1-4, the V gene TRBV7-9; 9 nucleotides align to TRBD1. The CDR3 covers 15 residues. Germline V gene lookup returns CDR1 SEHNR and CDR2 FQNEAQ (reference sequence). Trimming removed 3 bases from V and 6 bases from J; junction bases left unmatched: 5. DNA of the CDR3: TGTGCCAGCAGCTTTGGAGGGACAGGGTATGAAAAACTGTTTTTT. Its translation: CASSFGGTGYEKLFF. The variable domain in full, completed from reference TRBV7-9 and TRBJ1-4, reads DTGVSQNPRHKITKRGQNVTFRCDPISEHNRLYWYRQTLGQGPEFLTYFQNEAQLEKSRLLSDRFSAERPKGSFSTLEIQRTEQGDSAMYLCASSFGGTGYEKLFFGSGTQLSVL.

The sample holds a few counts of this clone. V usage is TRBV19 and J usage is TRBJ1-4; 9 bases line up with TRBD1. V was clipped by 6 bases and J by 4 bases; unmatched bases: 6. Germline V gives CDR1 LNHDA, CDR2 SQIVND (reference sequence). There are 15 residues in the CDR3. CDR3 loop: CASSQMTGGNEKLFF. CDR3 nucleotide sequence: TGTGCCAGTAGCCAGATGACAGGGGGTAATGAAAAACTGTTTTTT.

The CDR3 loop is CTTIPKRDRETLRNYEQYF. CDR3 in DNA: TGCACCACCATCCCGAAACGGGACAGGGAAACATTAAGGAACTACGAGCAGTACTTC. The chain joins TRBV1 to TRBJ2-7; TRBD1 is the table's D call and was not checked against the DNA. TRBV1 is labeled a pseudogene. CDR3 size: 19 residues.

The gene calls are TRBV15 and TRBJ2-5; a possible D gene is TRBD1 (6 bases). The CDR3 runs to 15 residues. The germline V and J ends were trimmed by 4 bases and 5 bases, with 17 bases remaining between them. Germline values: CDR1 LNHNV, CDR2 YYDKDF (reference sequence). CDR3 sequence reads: CATSKRRGSGETQYF. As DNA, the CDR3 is TGTGCCACCAGCAAGCGCAGGGGATCCGGGGAGACCCAGTACTTC.

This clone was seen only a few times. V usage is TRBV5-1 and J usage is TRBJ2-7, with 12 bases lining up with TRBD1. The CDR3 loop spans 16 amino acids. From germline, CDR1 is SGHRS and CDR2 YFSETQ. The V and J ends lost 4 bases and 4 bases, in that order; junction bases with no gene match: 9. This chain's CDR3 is CASSNQPGQGAYEQYF. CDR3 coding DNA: TGCGCCAGCAGCAACCAGCCGGGACAGGGGGCGTACGAGCAGTACTTC.

The CDR3 loop is CASNPLAENNEQFF. Here the CDR3 DNA reads TGTGCCAGTAACCCACTAGCGGAAAACAATGAGCAGTTCTTC. This chain joins TRBV19 and TRBJ2-1; TRBD2 aligns across 8 bases. V trimming: 7 bases; J trimming: 5 bases; junction bases outside the gene matches: 7. Per the germline V gene, CDR1 is LNHDA and CDR2 is SQIVND (reference sequence). This CDR3 comprises 14 residues.

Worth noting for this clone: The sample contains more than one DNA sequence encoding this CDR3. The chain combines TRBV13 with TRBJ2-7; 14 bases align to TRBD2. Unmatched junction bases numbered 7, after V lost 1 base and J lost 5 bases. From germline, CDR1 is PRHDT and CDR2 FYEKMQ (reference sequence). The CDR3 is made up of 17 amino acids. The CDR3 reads CASSLDVTSGGADEQYF. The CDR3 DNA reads TGTGCCAGCAGCTTAGATGTGACTAGCGGGGGGGCCGACGAGCAGTACTTC.

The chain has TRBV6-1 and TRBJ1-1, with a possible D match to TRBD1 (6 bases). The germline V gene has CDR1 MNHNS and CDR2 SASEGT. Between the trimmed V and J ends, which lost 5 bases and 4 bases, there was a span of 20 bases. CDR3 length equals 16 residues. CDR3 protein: CASSQGTRGDSTEAFF. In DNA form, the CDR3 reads TGTGCCAGCAGTCAAGGGACGAGGGGGGATTCCACTGAAGCTTTCTTT.

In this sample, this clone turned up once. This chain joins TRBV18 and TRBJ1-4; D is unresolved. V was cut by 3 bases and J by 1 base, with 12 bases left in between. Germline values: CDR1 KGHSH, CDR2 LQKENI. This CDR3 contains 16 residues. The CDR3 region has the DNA TGTGCCAGCTCACCTCCGGACGGACTAACTAATGAAAAACTGTTTTTT. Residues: CASSPPDGLTNEKLFF.

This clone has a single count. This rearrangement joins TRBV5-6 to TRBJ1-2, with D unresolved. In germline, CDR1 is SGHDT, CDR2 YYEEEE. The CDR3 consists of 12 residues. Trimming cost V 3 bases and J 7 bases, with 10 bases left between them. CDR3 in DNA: TGTGCCAGCAGCTCGCCGGAGGGTGGCTACACCTTC. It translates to CASSSPEGGYTF.

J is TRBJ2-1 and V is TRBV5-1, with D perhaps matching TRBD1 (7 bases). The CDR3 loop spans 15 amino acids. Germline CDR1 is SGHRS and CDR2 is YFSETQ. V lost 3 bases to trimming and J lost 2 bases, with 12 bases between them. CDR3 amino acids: CASSSQGGPYNEQFF. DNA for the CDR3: TGCGCCAGCAGCTCCCAGGGGGGTCCCTACAATGAGCAGTTCTTC.

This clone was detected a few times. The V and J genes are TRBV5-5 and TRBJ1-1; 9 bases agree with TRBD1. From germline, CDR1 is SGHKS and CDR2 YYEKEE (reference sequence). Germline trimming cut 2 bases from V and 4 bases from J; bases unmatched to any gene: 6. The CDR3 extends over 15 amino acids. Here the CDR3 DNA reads TGTGCCAGCAGCTTAAGGACAGGGGTATCCACTGAAGCTTTCTTT. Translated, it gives CASSLRTGVSTEAFF.

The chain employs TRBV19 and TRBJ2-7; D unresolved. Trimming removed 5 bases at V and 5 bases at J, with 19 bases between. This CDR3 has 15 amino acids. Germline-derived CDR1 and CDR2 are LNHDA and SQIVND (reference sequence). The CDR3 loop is CASSAWAGPRNEQYF. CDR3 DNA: TGTGCCAGTAGTGCTTGGGCAGGCCCTCGGAACGAGCAGTACTTC.

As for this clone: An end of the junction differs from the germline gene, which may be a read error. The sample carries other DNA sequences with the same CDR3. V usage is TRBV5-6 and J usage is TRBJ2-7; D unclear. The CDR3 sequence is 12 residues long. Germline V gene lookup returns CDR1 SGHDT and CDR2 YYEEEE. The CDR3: CASSQEEADHCF. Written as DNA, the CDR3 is TGCGCCAGCAGCCAGGAAGAAGCAGATCATTGTTTC.

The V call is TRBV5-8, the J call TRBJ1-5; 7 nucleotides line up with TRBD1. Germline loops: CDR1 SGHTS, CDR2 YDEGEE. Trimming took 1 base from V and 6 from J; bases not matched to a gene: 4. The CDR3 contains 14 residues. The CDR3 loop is CASSLLQGLQPQHF. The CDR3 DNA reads TGTGCCAGCAGCTTGCTACAGGGGCTTCAGCCCCAGCATTTT.

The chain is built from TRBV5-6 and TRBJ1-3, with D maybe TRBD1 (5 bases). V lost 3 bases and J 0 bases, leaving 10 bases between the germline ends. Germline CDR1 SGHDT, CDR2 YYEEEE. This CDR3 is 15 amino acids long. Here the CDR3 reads CASSSPTDSGNTIYF. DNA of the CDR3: TGTGCCAGCAGCTCTCCGACAGACTCTGGAAACACCATATATTTT.

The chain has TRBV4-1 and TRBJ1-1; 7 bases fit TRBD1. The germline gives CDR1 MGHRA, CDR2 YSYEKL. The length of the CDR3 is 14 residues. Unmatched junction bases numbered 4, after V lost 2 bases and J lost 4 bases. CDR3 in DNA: TGCGCCAGCAGCCAAAACAGGGGAGGCACTGAAGCTTTCTTT. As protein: CASSQNRGGTEAFF.

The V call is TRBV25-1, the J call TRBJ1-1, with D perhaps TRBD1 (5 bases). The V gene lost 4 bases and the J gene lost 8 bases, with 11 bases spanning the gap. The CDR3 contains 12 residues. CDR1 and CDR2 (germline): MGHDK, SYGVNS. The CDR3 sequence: CASSGGWDEAFF. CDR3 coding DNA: TGTGCCAGCAGTGGGGGATGGGACGAAGCTTTCTTT.

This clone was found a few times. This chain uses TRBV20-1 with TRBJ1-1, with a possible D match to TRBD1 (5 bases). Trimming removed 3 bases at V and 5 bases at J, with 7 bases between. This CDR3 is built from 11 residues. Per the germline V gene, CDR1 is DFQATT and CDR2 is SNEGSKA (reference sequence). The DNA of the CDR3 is TGCAGTGCTAGTTGGGGGACTGAAGCTTTCTTT. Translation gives CSASWGTEAFF.

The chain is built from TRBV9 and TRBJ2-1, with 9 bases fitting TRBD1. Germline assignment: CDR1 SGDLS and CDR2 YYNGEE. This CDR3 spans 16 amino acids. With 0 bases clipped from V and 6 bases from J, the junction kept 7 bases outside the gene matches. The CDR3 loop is CASSVGTGGVSNEQFF. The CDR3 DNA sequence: TGTGCCAGCAGCGTAGGCACAGGGGGCGTCAGCAATGAGCAGTTCTTC.

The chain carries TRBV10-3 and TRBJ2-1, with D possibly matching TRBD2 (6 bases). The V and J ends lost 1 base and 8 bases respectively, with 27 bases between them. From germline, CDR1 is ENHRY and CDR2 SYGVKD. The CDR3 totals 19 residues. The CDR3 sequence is CAISEYKGGGTPVNDEQFF. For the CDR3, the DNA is TGTGCCATCAGTGAGTACAAGGGAGGAGGGACCCCCGTAAACGATGAGCAGTTCTTC.

The CDR3 nucleotides are TGTGCCAGCAGCAGGACAGGCGACTCTGGAAACACCATATATTTT. Translation gives CASSRTGDSGNTIYF. The rearrangement joins TRBV11-2 to TRBJ1-3; 7 bases map to TRBD1. The germline V gene encodes CDR1 SGHAT and CDR2 FQNNGV. The V and J ends lost 5 bases and 0 bases, in that order; junction bases with no gene match: 4. The CDR3 has 15 amino acids.